This T cell receptor beta chain originates from a study of T cell changes during pregnancy in multiple sclerosis. Germline V gene data show CDR1 as GTSNPN and CDR2 as SVGIG (reference sequence). This CDR3 region has 12 residues. The junction had 2 bases not matched to a gene; V was cut back by 5 bases and J by 4 bases. Sequenced by immunoSEQ multiplex PCR; TCRdb stores in-frame clones only, minus some. The sample has about 73,000 clones, 85% to 90% seen once. The material was peripheral blood, obtained after pregnancy. V and J are TRBV30 and TRBJ1-5, with 7 bases that match TRBD1. This sequence was found in a female donor in good health, enrolled as a control in a pregnancy study. Here the CDR3 reads CAWDRVNQPQHF. The CDR3 DNA reads TGTGCCTGGGACAGGGTTAATCAGCCCCAGCATTTT.